This TCR beta chain derives from a study of blood T cell repertoires in COVID-19. V lost 4 bases and J lost 8; bases outside the gene matches: 10. The CDR3 spans 14 residues. The germline gives CDR1 SEHNR, CDR2 FQNEAQ (reference sequence). Produced via immunoSEQ multiplex PCR; TCRdb's table is partial and in-frame only. The table includes fewer than 350,000 clones, around nine tenths detected once. This chain connects TRBV7-9 to TRBJ1-2, with 7 bases that match TRBD1. Sequenced: PBMCs or T cells enriched from blood (not recorded which). The origin of this receptor is a woman in her twenties or thirties who had been exposed to COVID-19. Here the CDR3 reads CASSSEGALAGYTF. CDR3 DNA: TGTGCCAGCAGCTCTGAGGGGGCACTTGCCGGCTACACCTTC.